These 25 T cell receptor beta chains originate from one sample sequenced in a study of OX40 agonist ivuxolimab in advanced cancers. Sequencing used immunoSEQ multiplex PCR; TCRdb keeps in-frame clones, though not all of them. The sample has tens of thousands of clones; about 93% are singletons. Sequenced material: CD4+ or CD8+ T cells sorted from blood, taken in a trial of the OX40 agonist ivuxolimab. These receptors were obtained from an adult with an advanced solid tumor such as melanoma, head and neck, liver or kidney cancer.

This clone was observed once. The chain is built from TRBV13 and TRBJ2-7, with 7 bases lining up with TRBD1. CDR1 PRHDT and CDR2 FYEKMQ come from the germline V gene (reference sequence). The CDR3 is made up of 15 amino acids. With 4 bases clipped from V and 2 bases from J, the junction kept 8 bases outside the gene matches. CDR3 DNA: TGTGCCAGCAGCTCCAGGGACAGTTCAACCTACGAGCAGTACTTC. It specifies CASSSRDSSTYEQYF. The full variable domain, in which reference TRBV13 and TRBJ2-7 provide the parts outside the CDR3, is AAGVIQSPRHLIKEKRETATLKCYPIPRHDTVYWYQQGPGQDPQFLISFYEKMQSDKGSIPDRFSAQQFSDYHSELNMSSLELGDSALYFCASSSRDSSTYEQYFGPGTRLTVT.

V is TRBV6-1 and J is TRBJ2-7; D call uncertain. The CDR3 extends over 14 amino acids. Germline V gene sequence: CDR1 MNHNS, CDR2 SASEGT. V shed 7 bases and J shed 6 bases, with 19 bases lying between them. The CDR3 DNA reads as TGTGCCAGCACCACCGGACGGGCTTTTCGCGAGCAGTACTTC. Its protein product is CASTTGRAFREQYF.

This chain joins TRBV6-6 and TRBJ2-7; TRBD1 or TRBD2 may be the D gene (6 bases each). Trimming removed 7 bases at V and 0 bases at J, with 19 bases between. The CDR3 covers 16 residues. Germline V gene sequence: CDR1 MNHNY, CDR2 SVGAGI (reference sequence). In nucleotides, the CDR3 is TGTGCCAGCATCTTGCGCGGCGGAGGGGGCTCCTACGAGCAGTACTTC. This translates into CASILRGGGGSYEQYF.

The chain combines TRBV27 with TRBJ2-7; 7 nucleotides match TRBD2. The CDR3 has 14 amino acids. Germline CDR1 and CDR2: MNHEY and SMNVEV (reference sequence). The J segment lost 0 bases and the V segment lost 9 bases, leaving 8 bases of the junction unmatched. CDR3 nucleotides: TGTGCCAGTAGGGGAGGGCCAACCTCCTACGAGCAGTACTTC. Its translation: CASRGGPTSYEQYF.

The V gene is TRBV28, the J gene TRBJ1-3; weak D call: TRBD1 (5 bases). The CDR3 is made up of 16 amino acids. V lost 5 bases, J lost 2 bases, and 16 bases lay in between. Germline-derived CDR1 and CDR2 are MDHEN and SYDVKM. This CDR3 reads CASSPRDSKPGNTIYF. As DNA, the CDR3 is TGTGCCAGCAGTCCCCGGGACTCAAAACCTGGAAACACCATATATTTT.

The chain couples TRBV13 to TRBJ2-2; 13 bases match TRBD2. CDR3 length: 16 amino acids. Germline V gene sequence: CDR1 PRHDT, CDR2 FYEKMQ (reference sequence). J lost 4 bases, V lost 5 bases, and 4 bases had no gene match. CDR3 amino acids: CASSERLAGGTGELFF. The CDR3 DNA follows: TGTGCCAGCAGCGAGCGACTAGCGGGAGGCACCGGGGAGCTGTTTTTT.

This rearrangement joins TRBV6-4 to TRBJ2-7; D possibly corresponds to TRBD2 (6 bases). The V end was cut by 7 bases, the J end by 4 bases, with 17 bases between. The CDR3 sequence is 14 residues long. The germline V gene encodes CDR1 MRHNA and CDR2 SNTAGT. CDR3 protein: CASTGGGGTYEQYF. The CDR3 coding sequence is TGTGCCAGCACCGGGGGTGGGGGGACGTACGAGCAGTACTTC.

The rearrangement uses TRBV29-1 and TRBJ1-2; no clear D. With 7 bases removed from V and 4 bases from J, the gap between germline ends came to 10 bases. The CDR3 has 11 amino acids. The germline gives CDR1 SQVTM, CDR2 ANQGSEA. The CDR3 coding sequence is TGCAGCGCTGTTATACTCTATGGCTACACCTTC. Translated, it gives CSAVILYGYTF.

The J gene is TRBJ2-3, the V gene TRBV5-4; 7 bases align to TRBD1. This CDR3 comprises 15 residues. Germline-derived CDR1 and CDR2 are SGHNT and YYREEE (reference sequence). Trimming at V came to 2 bases and at J to 1 base, leaving 4 bases not matched to a gene. The CDR3 sequence: CASSFTDRRTDTQYF. CDR3 bases: TGTGCCAGCAGCTTCACGGACAGGCGCACAGATACGCAGTATTTT.

The chain is built from TRBV27 and TRBJ2-7, with a tentative D call TRBD1 (5 bases). V dropped 2 bases and J dropped 6 bases, with 17 bases sitting between them. Germline CDR1 is MNHEY and CDR2 is SMNVEV (reference sequence). The CDR3 spans 15 residues. The CDR3 here is CASSLSWVGALEQYF. The CDR3 DNA reads as TGTGCCAGCAGTTTAAGCTGGGTAGGGGCCCTCGAGCAGTACTTC.

CDR3 residues: CASSWTDNEQFF. Written as DNA, the CDR3 is TGTGCCAGCAGCTGGACGGATAATGAGCAGTTCTTC. The chain carries TRBV5-4 and TRBJ2-1; D call uncertain. The CDR3 is 12 amino acids. The germline V and J ends were trimmed by 3 bases and 7 bases, with 8 bases remaining between them. The germline V gene has CDR1 SGHNT and CDR2 YYREEE (reference sequence). Using reference TRBV5-4 and TRBJ2-1 for the parts outside the CDR3, the full variable domain is ETGVTQSPTHLIKTRGQQVTLRCSSQSGHNTVSWYQQALGQGPQFIFQYYREEENGRGNFPPRFSGLQFPNYSSELNVNALELDDSALYLCASSWTDNEQFFGPGTRLTVL.

The table lists this clone with a count of one. The J gene is TRBJ2-1, the V gene TRBV27; no firm D call. Trimming left V 5 bases short and J 5 bases short, with 10 bases between. CDR3 size: 13 residues. Germline CDR1 and CDR2: MNHEY and SMNVEV (reference sequence). Here the CDR3 DNA reads TGTGCCAGCAGTCCCCTCACAGACAATGAGCAGTTCTTC. Amino acid sequence: CASSPLTDNEQFF.

The rearrangement joins TRBV5-1 to TRBJ2-7, with a weak D call TRBD2 (5 bases). Germline CDR1 reads SGHRS; CDR2 reads YFSETQ. The CDR3 is 16 residues long. V shed 4 bases and J shed 0 bases, with 17 bases lying between them. The CDR3 reads CASSPLASYSSYEQYF. The CDR3, as DNA: TGCGCCAGCAGCCCCCTAGCCAGCTACAGCTCCTACGAGCAGTACTTC.

The V call is TRBV13, the J call TRBJ1-1; 8 bases align to TRBD1. This CDR3 has 13 residues. V gave up 5 bases and J gave up 1 base; unmatched junction bases: 0. Germline V CDR1 and CDR2: PRHDT, FYEKMQ (reference sequence). The CDR3 here is CASSDRGNTEAFF. Here the CDR3 DNA reads TGTGCCAGCAGCGACAGGGGGAACACTGAAGCTTTCTTT. The full variable domain, rest sourced from reference TRBV13 and TRBJ1-1, is AAGVIQSPRHLIKEKRETATLKCYPIPRHDTVYWYQQGPGQDPQFLISFYEKMQSDKGSIPDRFSAQQFSDYHSELNMSSLELGDSALYFCASSDRGNTEAFFGQGTRLTVV.

This chain uses TRBV4-1 with TRBJ2-7; D gene unclear. The germline V gene encodes CDR1 MGHRA and CDR2 YSYEKL. The germline V and J ends were trimmed by 4 bases and 6 bases, with 10 bases remaining between them. The CDR3 is made up of 12 amino acids. Here the CDR3 reads CASSLTAFEQYF. The CDR3 DNA reads as TGCGCCAGCAGCCTTACTGCCTTCGAGCAGTACTTC.

The chain combines TRBV29-1 with TRBJ2-3; perhaps TRBD2 as D (6 bases). This CDR3 spans 15 amino acids. Germline V lookup: CDR1 SQVTM, CDR2 ANQGSEA. The V end lost 2 bases, the J end lost 3 bases, and 15 bases lay between the germline ends. For the CDR3, the DNA is TGCAGCGTTGAAAGGAGGGATGAGTATACAGATACGCAGTATTTT. This encodes CSVERRDEYTDTQYF.

Points on this clone: A junction end diverges from the germline sequence, so it may reflect a read error. J is TRBJ1-3 and V is TRBV4-2; 9 nucleotides agree with TRBD1. There are 11 residues in the CDR3. The germline V gene encodes CDR1 LGHNA and CDR2 YNFKEQ. DNA for the CDR3: TGTGCCAGCAGCCATAGGACAGGGGTGATCTTT. Translating it yields CASSHRTGVIF.

The chain uses TRBV9 and TRBJ2-7; weak D call: TRBD1 (5 bases). In germline, CDR1 is SGDLS, CDR2 YYNGEE. The length of the CDR3 is 13 residues. The CDR3 sequence is CASEDINSYEQYF. CDR3 DNA sequence: TGTGCAAGCGAGGACATCAACTCCTACGAGCAGTACTTC. The full variable domain, with the rest looked up from reference TRBV9 and TRBJ2-7, is DSGVTQTPKHLITATGQRVTLRCSPRSGDLSVYWYQQSLDQGLQFLIQYYNGEERAKGNILERFSAQQFPDLHSELNLSSLELGDSALYFCASEDINSYEQYFGPGTRLTVT.

CDR3 region: CATSRERVSGANVLTF. CDR3 sequence (DNA): TGTGCCACCAGCAGAGAAAGGGTCTCTGGGGCCAACGTCCTGACTTTC. The rearrangement uses TRBV15 and TRBJ2-6; D unclear. The V end lost 0 bases, the J end lost 0 bases, and 6 bases lay between the germline ends. The length of the CDR3 is 16 residues. CDR1 and CDR2 from the germline V gene are LNHNV and YYDKDF (reference sequence).

The chain is built from TRBV11-2 and TRBJ2-7, with D possibly matching TRBD1 (5 bases). In germline, CDR1 is SGHAT, CDR2 FQNNGV. The CDR3 contains 17 residues. With 1 base removed from V and 2 bases from J, the gap between germline ends came to 18 bases. CDR3 nucleotide sequence: TGTGCCAGCAGCTTAGGCCAGGGTCAAGGCTATACCTACGAGCAGTACTTC. This gives the protein CASSLGQGQGYTYEQYF. Together with reference TRBV11-2 and TRBJ2-7, the CDR3 gives the full variable domain: EAGVAQSPRYKIIEKRQSVAFWCNPISGHATLYWYQQILGQGPKLLIQFQNNGVVDDSQLPKDRFSAERLKGVDSTLKIQPAKLEDSAVYLCASSLGQGQGYTYEQYFGPGTRLTVT.

V and J are TRBV7-9 and TRBJ2-1; D is possibly TRBD1 or TRBD2 (5 bases each). V lost 5 bases, J lost 7 bases, and 18 bases lay in between. This CDR3 is built from 15 residues. Germline CDR1 reads SEHNR; CDR2 reads FQNEAQ (reference sequence). The CDR3 spells CASSAPGTLGNEQFF. The CDR3 nucleotides are TGTGCCAGCAGCGCGCCCGGGACCCTCGGAAATGAGCAGTTCTTC.

The chain recombines TRBV27 with TRBJ2-7; D not resolved. Per germline, CDR1 MNHEY and CDR2 SMNVEV (reference sequence). Trimming removed 4 bases at V and 5 bases at J, with 12 bases between. The CDR3 has 13 amino acids. The CDR3 region is CASSSMYPNEQYF. Written as DNA, the CDR3 is TGTGCCAGCAGTTCTATGTACCCTAACGAGCAGTACTTC.

The genes are TRBV27 and TRBJ2-3, with a possible D match to TRBD1 (6 bases). V was shortened by 5 bases and J by 3 bases, with 12 bases between the two germline ends. There are 14 residues in the CDR3. Germline CDR1 is MNHEY and CDR2 is SMNVEV (reference sequence). The CDR3 region is CASSMYRETDTQYF. The CDR3 nucleotides read TGTGCCAGCAGTATGTACAGGGAGACAGATACGCAGTATTTT.

This CDR3 is CASSGGWTGEKLFF. DNA of the CDR3: TGTGCCAGCAGTGGGGGGTGGACAGGGGAAAAACTGTTTTTT. This chain joins TRBV2 and TRBJ1-4, with 8 bases aligning to TRBD1. This CDR3 contains 14 residues. Germline CDR1 and CDR2: SNHLY and FYNNEI. The trim removed 4 bases at V and 8 bases at J, leaving 6 bases unmatched.

The rearrangement joins TRBV14 to TRBJ2-5, with D perhaps TRBD1 (6 bases). The CDR3 spans 13 residues. Trimming took off 5 bases at V and 5 bases at J, with 12 bases between the two ends. CDR1 and CDR2 from the germline V gene are SGHDN and FVKESK. The CDR3 nucleotides read TGTGCCAGCAGCAACAGGGTTTGGGAGACCCAGTACTTC. Protein sequence: CASSNRVWETQYF.